Sequencing of this TCR beta chain was carried out in a study of cytomegalovirus exposure and HLA in healthy donors. Study as a whole: Approximately 85 million unique TCRs from HLA-typed donors were held in an early data release.

General observations from the study: In an earlier analysis, most TCR beta V segments were productive about 87% or about 30% of the time. In a later analysis, a missense DCLRE1C variant was linked to TCR beta V- and J-gene trimming.

Primers included in the PCR were 60 Vbeta and 13 Jbeta primers. Measured with immunoSEQ multiplex PCR; TCRdb has only the in-frame clones, and not every one. This sample has 160,000 or so clones, with around 86% found just once. The V segment lost 2 bases and the J segment 4 bases; nucleotides outside the gene matches: 8. This CDR3 comprises 16 residues. Germline loops: CDR1 SGDLS, CDR2 YYNGEE. As concerns this clone: Its antigen remains unidentified.

Sample: PBMCs. The chain combines TRBV9 with TRBJ2-3; 9 nucleotides agree with TRBD1. The TCR originated in a man in his forties or fifties in good health and CMV-seropositive. In DNA form, the CDR3 reads TGTGCCAGCAGCGTTTCGGACAGGGGCTTCTCAGATACGCAGTATTTT. Its protein product is CASSVSDRGFSDTQYF.